The clone carrying this T cell receptor (beta chain) was picked up many times. In patients aged 18 to 65, hyperthyroidism was newly diagnosed, with duration under 2 months. PBMCs stemmed from around 9.3 ml fresh peripheral blood. Template material for amplifying TCR beta CDR3 regions consisted of RNA transcripts. The HTBI primer set drove a first-round RT-PCR of the TCR CDR3. TCRdb called the multiplex PCR reads again in MiXCR, with one record for every CDR3 protein. This table holds hundreds of thousands of distinct CDR3 sequences, around 15% found once. The CDR3 covers 18 residues. V lost 5 bases, J lost 2 bases, and 25 bases lay in between. Germline assignment: CDR1 SGHVS and CDR2 FQNEAQ. This record comes from a study of T cells in Graves' hyperthyroidism and ophthalmopathy.

The rearrangement joins TRBV7-8 to TRBJ2-7, with a possible D match to TRBD1 (9 bases). Sequenced sample: blood. This TCR came from a woman in her 30s with Graves' hyperthyroidism. This CDR3 is CASSQGQGSPAGAYEQYF. The CDR3, as DNA: TGTGCCAGCAGCCAGGGACAGGGTTCGCCAGCGGGGGCCTACGAGCAGTACTTC.